One sample yielded the 21 T cell receptor beta chains listed below, sequenced in a study of tissue T cells after allogeneic stem cell transplantation. The time point here: mouse harvest day 7 after allogeneic transplant. Mouse grafts combined 10^7 T-cell-depleted bone marrow cells with 10^6 splenic CD5+ T cells. Only in-frame clones appear in the TCRdb table, and some are missing; sequencing was by immunoSEQ multiplex PCR. The sample comprises approximately 1,300 clones, around 55% of which are singletons, and less than 15% rests with the top ten. Sequencing input: liver tissue. All receptors come from a female BALB/c mouse given C57BL/6 T cells with graft-versus-host disease after an allogeneic hematopoietic cell transplant.

Of note for this clone: The gene symbols are mouse symbols. The CDR3 extends 1 residue past the end of the read, so its final part is completed from the germline J gene. The chain is built from TRBV26 and TRBJ2-7; D not resolved. The CDR3 extends over 11 amino acids. V was clipped by 2 bases and J by 4 bases, with 3 bases between them. Germline CDR1 KGHPV, CDR2 FQNQEV (reference sequence). The CDR3 sequence is CASSLPYEQYF. The CDR3 DNA, read in part, is TGTGCCAGCAGTCTGCCTTATGAACAGTAC. Combining the CDR3 with reference TRBV26 and TRBJ2-7 gives the whole variable domain NSKVIQTPRYLVKGQGQKAKMRCIPEKGHPVVFWYQQNKNNEFKFLINFQNQEVLQQIDMTEKRFSAECPSNSPCSLEIQSSEAGDSALYLCASSLPYEQYFGPGTRLTVL.

As concerns this clone: Gene names follow the mouse nomenclature. The CDR3 end lies 1 residue beyond the end of the read and is filled in from the germline J gene. V gene TRBV26 combines with J gene TRBJ1-1; 9 positions match TRBD1. CDR1 and CDR2 (germline): KGHPV, FQNQEV (reference sequence). V was pared by 2 bases and J by 4 bases, with 2 bases of the junction left unmatched. The CDR3 is 14 amino acids. The sequenced part of the CDR3 DNA is TGTGCCAGCAGTCTGGGACAGGGGATCACAGAAGTCTTC. This gives the protein CASSLGQGITEVF. In full, the CDR3 reads CASSLGQGITEVFF.

A note on this clone: Germline and genes here are mouse. The CDR3 goes on 1 residue after the read ends, and that part is filled in from the germline J gene. V is TRBV13-1 and J is TRBJ2-3; tentatively, D is TRBD2 (5 bases). The CDR3 contains 13 residues. V was trimmed by 0 bases and J by 6 bases, leaving 8 bases between them. Germline V gene lookup returns CDR1 NSHNY and CDR2 SYGAGN. The CDR3: CASSDGLGETLYF. The CDR3 bases that were read are TGTGCCAGCAGTGATGGGCTGGGTGAAACGCTGTAT.

This clone was counted only a few times. Any gene name here is a mouse gene name. The read gets to within 1 residue of the CDR3 end, and the germline J gene fills in the rest. The chain links TRBV19 to TRBJ2-1; the match to TRBD2 covers 9 bases. Looked up from germline, CDR1 is FNHDT and CDR2 is SITEND (reference sequence). J lost 0 bases, V lost 4 bases, and 2 bases had no gene match. This CDR3 is built from 15 residues. The part of the CDR3 DNA that was read is TGTGCCAGCAGTCGGACTGGGGTTAACTATGCTGAGCAGTTC. Its protein product is CASSRTGVNYAEQF. The CDR3 reads in full as CASSRTGVNYAEQFF. The whole variable domain, filled in from reference TRBV19 and TRBJ2-1, reads GGIITQTPKFLIGQEGQKLTLKCQQNFNHDTMYWYRQDSGKGLRLIYYSITENDLQKGDLSEGYDASREKKSSFSLTVTSAQKNEMAVFLCASSRTGVNYAEQFFGPGTRLTVL.

Details on this clone: Mouse names are used for the genes. The observed sequence ends 1 residue before the CDR3 terminus, with the missing tail filled in from the germline J gene. This chain uses TRBV13-1 with TRBJ2-5, with 8 nucleotides matching TRBD2. The CDR3 runs to 15 residues. The germline CDR1 and CDR2 sequences are NSHNY and SYGAGN. After removal of 3 bases from V and 2 bases from J, the junction contained 5 bases not matched to a gene. The sequenced CDR3 bases are TGTGCCAGCAGTGGGGGGGGGCTTGGCCAAGACACCCAGTAC. As protein: CASSGGGLGQDTQY. The full CDR3 is CASSGGGLGQDTQYF.

Notes on this clone: Gene names follow the mouse nomenclature. The sequence runs out 1 residue before the end of the CDR3; the remainder is reconstructed from the germline J gene. This rearrangement joins TRBV26 to TRBJ1-6, with 8 bases matching TRBD1. TRBJ1-6 is classed as an ORF, of uncertain function. The junction had 6 bases not matched to a gene; V was cut back by 6 bases and J by 2 bases. CDR3 size: 16 residues. The germline V gene has CDR1 KGHPV and CDR2 FQNQEV (reference sequence). The CDR3 here is CASSPSGGPYNSPLYF. The part of the CDR3 DNA that was read is TGTGCCAGCAGCCCCTCAGGGGGCCCCTATAATTCGCCCCTCTAC.

Turning to this clone: Any gene name here is a mouse gene name. The CDR3 extends 1 residue past the end of the read, so its final part is completed from the germline J gene. This chain connects TRBV19 to TRBJ2-4, with D possibly TRBD2 on 5 matching bases. Trimming removed 2 bases from V and 0 bases from J, with 10 bases in between. The V gene's germline CDR1 is FNHDT and CDR2 SITEND (reference sequence). The CDR3 loop spans 15 amino acids. The CDR3 sequence is CASSMPGSSQNTLYF. The CDR3 bases that were read are TGTGCCAGCAGTATGCCTGGGAGTAGTCAAAACACCTTGTAC.

Comments on this clone: Mouse names are used for the genes. From the germline J gene comes the end of the CDR3, since the read stops 1 residue before it. The chain links TRBV26 to TRBJ2-5; perhaps TRBD1 as D (5 bases). This CDR3 contains 12 residues. The germline V gene encodes CDR1 KGHPV and CDR2 FQNQEV (reference sequence). The germline V and J ends were trimmed by 4 bases and 6 bases, with 8 bases remaining between them. The CDR3 bases that were read are TGTGCCAGCAGTCGGAGGGGTGACACCCAGTAC. Translation: CASSRRGDTQY. The complete CDR3 reads CASSRRGDTQYF. The full variable domain, completed using reference TRBV26 and TRBJ2-5, is NSKVIQTPRYLVKGQGQKAKMRCIPEKGHPVVFWYQQNKNNEFKFLINFQNQEVLQQIDMTEKRFSAECPSNSPCSLEIQSSEAGDSALYLCASSRRGDTQYFGPGTRLLVL.

There are a few counts of this clone. Genes and germline come from the mouse. Sequencing ends 1 residue short of the CDR3 end; the germline J gene provides the rest. The chain recombines TRBV23 with TRBJ2-7; TRBD2, the table's D call, was not compared with the DNA. Germline loops: CDR1 KGHTA, CDR2 FQNQQP. CDR3 length: 16 residues. The part of the CDR3 DNA that was read is TGCTCCAGCAGTCAACCACTGGGGGGGAGCTCCTATGAACAGTAC. Its translation is CSSSQPLGGSSYEQY. The whole CDR3 reads CSSSQPLGGSSYEQYF.

As for this clone: Mouse gene names and germline throughout. The read gets to within 1 residue of the CDR3 end, and the germline J gene fills in the rest. The chain combines TRBV5 with TRBJ2-1; 10 bases agree with TRBD2. CDR1 and CDR2 (germline): LGHNA, YNLKQL (reference sequence). Trimming took 4 bases from V and 6 from J; bases not matched to a gene: 3. The CDR3 has 14 residues. CDR3 DNA (partial): TGTGCCAGCAGCCTCGACTGGGGGGTTGCTGAGCAGTTC. This sequence encodes CASSLDWGVAEQF. The CDR3 as a whole reads CASSLDWGVAEQFF.

Note on this clone: The genes are named according to mouse. The DNA ends 1 residue before the CDR3 does, and the rest of the CDR3 is filled in from the germline J gene. This chain joins TRBV1 and TRBJ1-1; 7 nucleotides line up with TRBD1. Germline lookup yields CDR1 NSQYPW and CDR2 LRSPGD (reference sequence). V was pared by 3 bases and J by 1 base, with 2 bases of the junction left unmatched. CDR3 length equals 14 residues. CDR3 DNA (partial): TGCACCTGCAGTGCCCGGGACAGAAACACAGAAGTCTTC. As protein: CTCSARDRNTEVF. The complete CDR3 protein is CTCSARDRNTEVFF.

On this clone itself: Gene and germline names: mouse. The CDR3 extends 1 residue past the end of the read, so its final part is completed from the germline J gene. The V and J genes are TRBV16 and TRBJ2-4; D is uncertain. Trimming left V 0 bases short and J 2 bases short, with 6 bases between. CDR1 is SGHSA and CDR2 is FRNQAP in the germline V gene. The CDR3 contains 14 residues. The CDR3 reads CASSLEWSQNTLYF. The sequenced part of the CDR3 DNA is TGTGCAAGCAGCTTAGAGTGGTCTCAAAACACCTTGTAC. Full variable domain (remainder filled in from reference TRBV16 and TRBJ2-4): NAGVIQTPRHKVTGKGQEATLWCEPISGHSAVFWYRQTIVQGLEFLTYFRNQAPIDDSGMPKERFSAQMPNQSHSTLKIQSTQPQDSAVYLCASSLEWSQNTLYFGAGTRLSVL.

This clone was counted a few times. Gene names and germline match the mouse. The read falls 1 residue short of the CDR3 end, and the missing part is taken from the germline J gene. The chain joins TRBV2 to TRBJ2-7, with D possibly being TRBD1 (6 bases). Germline lookup yields CDR1 LGHNA and CDR2 YSYQKL. V lost 3 bases and J lost 4, with 10 bases in between. The CDR3 length is 13 residues. CDR3 sequence reads: CASSQRGKYEQYF. Incomplete CDR3 DNA: TGTGCCAGCAGCCAGAGGGGGAAGTATGAACAGTAC.

For this clone: The genes are named according to mouse. The missing CDR3 end, 1 residue past where the read stops, is filled in from the germline J gene. The chain recombines TRBV13-3 with TRBJ2-1; tentatively, D is TRBD1 (5 bases). V dropped 2 bases and J dropped 4 bases, with 7 bases sitting between them. Germline CDR1 reads NNHDY; CDR2 reads SYVADS. This CDR3 comprises 13 residues. The covered CDR3 bases are TGTGCCAGCAGTGACAGGGCGTATGCTGAGCAGTTC. Translated, it gives CASSDRAYAEQF. The full CDR3 reads CASSDRAYAEQFF.

Details on this clone: Gene names follow the mouse nomenclature. The CDR3 is cut off 1 residue early in the read; its end comes from the germline J gene. The chain carries TRBV13-2 and TRBJ1-5; no reliable D call. Germline CDR1 NNHNN, CDR2 SYGAGS (reference sequence). This CDR3 contains 13 residues. Trimming left V 1 base short and J 2 bases short, with 4 bases between. The covered CDR3 bases are TGTGCCAGCGGTGATCAATACAACCAGGCTCCGCTT. Amino acid sequence: CASGDQYNQAPL. The whole CDR3 sequence reads CASGDQYNQAPLF.

As for this clone: The junction and the germline gene differ at one end; a read error may be behind it. Here the gene names and germline are mouse. Read data end 1 residue before the CDR3 end; the end is taken from the germline J gene. The chain recombines TRBV26 with TRBJ1-3, with D possibly matching TRBD1 (5 bases). The germline V gene has CDR1 KGHPV and CDR2 FQNQEV (reference sequence). This CDR3 comprises 11 residues. Incomplete CDR3 DNA: TGTGCCGGCAGTCTGGGGGATACGCTCTAT. Translated, it gives CAGSLGDTLY. The entire CDR3 protein is CAGSLGDTLYF.

This clone showed up just a few times. Gene names follow the mouse nomenclature. The CDR3 goes on 1 residue after the read ends, and that part is filled in from the germline J gene. V usage is TRBV19 and J usage is TRBJ2-7; the match to TRBD1 covers 7 bases. The trim removed 4 bases at V and 7 bases at J, leaving 8 bases unmatched. Germline V CDR1 and CDR2: FNHDT, SITEND (reference sequence). There are 13 residues in the CDR3. The DNA read from the CDR3 is TGTGCCAGCAGTTTCCGACAGGGAGGGGAACAGTAC. Translating gives CASSFRQGGEQY. The CDR3 in full is CASSFRQGGEQYF.

For this clone: Gene names denote mouse genes. The read gets to within 1 residue of the CDR3 end, and the germline J gene fills in the rest. The genes are TRBV17 and TRBJ2-2, with 7 bases identical to TRBD2. V lost 8 bases, J lost 1 base, and 1 base stayed unmatched. The CDR3 is made up of 13 amino acids. Germline values: CDR1 MNHDT, CDR2 YYDKIL. The CDR3 region is CASRGGNTGQLYF. CDR3 bases read: TGTGCTAGCCGGGGGGGAAACACCGGGCAGCTCTAC.

As regards this clone: Gene labels here are mouse ones. CDR3 sequence: CTCSARINQDTQYF. The covered CDR3 bases are TGCACCTGCAGTGCAAGAATTAACCAAGACACCCAGTAC. The rearrangement links TRBV1 to TRBJ2-5; D not resolved. The CDR3 end falls 1 residue outside the read, so it is completed with the germline J gene. V was clipped by 2 bases and J by 0 bases, with 6 bases between them. The CDR3 is 14 residues long. Germline-derived CDR1 and CDR2 are NSQYPW and LRSPGD (reference sequence).

Points on this clone: Each gene name is a mouse one. The observed sequence ends 1 residue before the CDR3 terminus, with the missing tail filled in from the germline J gene. The genes are TRBV26 and TRBJ2-5; D is unresolved. From germline, CDR1 is KGHPV and CDR2 FQNQEV (reference sequence). There are 12 residues in the CDR3. Trimming took off 2 bases at V and 4 bases at J, with 4 bases between the two ends. This CDR3 is CASSLREDTQYF. CDR3 DNA, as far as it was read: TGTGCCAGCAGTCTGAGGGAAGACACCCAGTAC. The whole variable domain, filled in from reference TRBV26 and TRBJ2-5, reads NSKVIQTPRYLVKGQGQKAKMRCIPEKGHPVVFWYQQNKNNEFKFLINFQNQEVLQQIDMTEKRFSAECPSNSPCSLEIQSSEAGDSALYLCASSLREDTQYFGPGTRLLVL.

About this clone itself: Gene names and germline refer to mouse. The DNA ends 1 residue before the CDR3 does, and the rest of the CDR3 is filled in from the germline J gene. The rearrangement joins TRBV16 to TRBJ1-1; no clear D. With 1 base removed from V and 3 bases from J, the gap between germline ends came to 6 bases. Germline-derived CDR1 and CDR2 are SGHSA and FRNQAP. This CDR3 spans 13 amino acids. The sequenced part of the CDR3 DNA is TGTGCAAGCAGCTTAGGGCCAGACACAGAAGTCTTC. As protein: CASSLGPDTEVF. Given in full, the CDR3 is CASSLGPDTEVFF.